Included here is one T cell receptor beta chain sequence, with context. Antigen: not known. This sample was taken from a study of T cell responses to AZD1222 COVID-19 vaccine. The assay was immunoSEQ multiplex PCR, and TCRdb's table has in-frame clones only and misses some. Found here are about 130,000 clones, over 90% of them singletons; the top ten hold about 1%. The study, taken as a whole, reports: Spike was spanned by vaccine-associated CD4 TCRs, with dominance at 160-218 and 743-854. The donor group comprised mostly white British people and more females; the analysis possibly underestimated clonal diversity. Only 5 or 6 individuals given AZD1222 were seropositive at baseline. Spike-specific TCR breadth rose after two AZD1222 doses, and depth rose as well.

The CDR3 runs to 16 residues. V lost 5 bases, J lost 1 base, and 5 bases stayed unmatched. CDR1 and CDR2 from the germline V gene are LNHDA and SQIVND (reference sequence). This chain joins TRBV19 and TRBJ2-4; 10 nucleotides agree with TRBD1. The clonotype originates from an adult in good health. The specimen comprised peripheral blood, sampled on day 0 of AZD1222 vaccination. CDR3 nucleotides: TGTGCCAGTAGTGACCCGGGACAGGGGGCCAAAAACATTCAGTACTTC. This encodes CASSDPGQGAKNIQYF.